These 18 T cell receptor beta chains were sequenced from one sample in a study of response to subunit inactivated influenza vaccine. TCRdb processed the RT-PCR reads anew with MiXCR; each CDR3 protein has one entry. The sample holds roughly 500,000 distinct CDR3 sequences, about 15% seen once. This specimen consisted of CD4+ T cells sorted from PBMCs, obtained 23 to 25 months after vaccination. These receptors were collected from a man between 50 and 69 years old who received an inactivated influenza vaccine.

This clonotype turned up a few times. The V gene is TRBV3-1, the J gene TRBJ1-2; 7 bases fit TRBD1. After removal of 0 bases from V and 4 bases from J, the junction contained 2 bases not matched to a gene. Per the germline V gene, CDR1 is LGHDT and CDR2 is YNNKEL (reference sequence). This CDR3 spans 14 amino acids. Written as DNA, the CDR3 is TGTGCCAGCAGCCAAGAATACAGGGGCTATGGCTACACCTTC. Protein: CASSQEYRGYGYTF.

This clonotype was counted only a few times. J is TRBJ2-3 and V is TRBV6-1; TRBD2 agrees at 12 bases. Germline V CDR1 and CDR2: MNHNS, SASEGT. The CDR3 is 17 residues long. V lost 5 bases and J lost 7; bases outside the gene matches: 13. CDR3 amino acids: CASSRQGLAGSGNTQYF. DNA of the CDR3: TGTGCCAGCAGTAGACAAGGACTAGCGGGGTCAGGAAATACGCAGTATTTT.

This clonotype was seen a few times. The V and J genes are TRBV12-3 or TRBV12-4 and TRBJ1-4, with 7 bases aligning to TRBD1. CDR3 size: 14 residues. Losses at the gene ends were 7 bases for V and 8 bases for J; bases not matched to a gene: 10. The CDR3 reads CASNLNRGLEKLFF. Written as DNA, the CDR3 is TGTGCCAGCAATCTGAACAGGGGCCTAGAAAAACTGTTTTTT.

This clonotype has just a few counts. The gene calls are TRBV24-1 and TRBJ1-2; maybe TRBD1 (5 bases). CDR1 and CDR2 from the germline V gene are KGHDR and SFDVKD. Trimming removed 3 bases at V and 1 base at J, with 5 bases between. CDR3 length equals 13 residues. The CDR3 loop reads CATSDGGNYGYTF. CDR3 DNA sequence: TGTGCCACCAGTGATGGGGGTAACTATGGCTACACCTTC.

This clonotype came up many times. This chain connects TRBV5-1 to TRBJ2-2, with 9 bases that match TRBD1. This CDR3 is 15 amino acids long. From germline, CDR1 is SGHRS and CDR2 YFSETQ. J gave up 2 bases and V 3 bases, and 2 bases lay outside the gene matches. The chain's CDR3 is CASSSGQGNTGELFF. The DNA for the CDR3 is TGCGCCAGCAGCTCGGGACAGGGTAACACCGGGGAGCTGTTTTTT.

This clonotype has a handful of counts. V gene TRBV12-3 or TRBV12-4 combines with J gene TRBJ1-1; perhaps TRBD1 as D (5 bases). CDR3 size: 13 residues. The V end was cut by 6 bases, the J end by 6 bases, with 14 bases between. The CDR3 sequence: CASRSQGFAEAFF. The CDR3, as DNA: TGTGCCAGCAGGTCGCAGGGATTCGCTGAAGCTTTCTTT.

This clonotype was observed a handful of times. The CDR3, as DNA: TGCGCCAGCAGATGGTCATTCCAAGAGACCCAGTACTTC. This gives the protein CASRWSFQETQYF. The gene calls are TRBV5-1 and TRBJ2-5; D uncertain. The germline V gene encodes CDR1 SGHRS and CDR2 YFSETQ. The CDR3 contains 13 residues. V was clipped by 5 bases and J by 1 base, with 9 bases between them.

This clonotype was detected a few times. The rearrangement links TRBV9 to TRBJ2-7, with TRBD1 identical over 10 bases. This CDR3 has 16 amino acids. Per the germline V gene, CDR1 is SGDLS and CDR2 is YYNGEE. The ends lost 0 bases at V and 4 bases at J; junction bases unmatched: 7. The CDR3 sequence: CASSVGWTGGAYEQYF. DNA for the CDR3: TGTGCCAGCAGCGTAGGGTGGACAGGGGGAGCGTACGAGCAGTACTTC.

This clonotype has just a few counts. V is TRBV18 and J is TRBJ1-1; possible D gene TRBD1, 6 bases. This CDR3 spans 14 amino acids. Trimming cost V 3 bases and J 4 bases, with 12 bases left between them. Germline loops: CDR1 KGHSH, CDR2 LQKENI. The CDR3, as DNA: TGTGCCAGCTCACCCTTAACAGGGAGCACTGAAGCTTTCTTT. Translation gives CASSPLTGSTEAFF.

This clonotype has only a few counts. The chain uses TRBV5-6 and TRBJ2-3, with D perhaps matching TRBD1 (6 bases). Germline V gene sequence: CDR1 SGHDT, CDR2 YYEEEE. V was trimmed by 7 bases and J by 4 bases, leaving 16 bases between them. The CDR3 extends over 14 amino acids. CDR3 sequence reads: CASGQQGPPDTQYF. For the CDR3, the DNA is TGTGCCAGCGGCCAACAGGGCCCCCCAGATACGCAGTATTTT. The whole variable domain, remainder taken from reference TRBV5-6 and TRBJ2-3, is DAGVTQSPTHLIKTRGQQVTLRCSPKSGHDTVSWYQQALGQGPQFIFQYYEEEERQRGNFPDRFSGHQFPNYSSELNVNALLLGDSALYLCASGQQGPPDTQYFGPGTRLTVL.

The chain employs TRBV28 and TRBJ1-2; D not resolved. This CDR3 has 16 amino acids. CDR1 is MDHEN, CDR2 SYDVKM, per germline. V was clipped by 5 bases and J by 3 bases, with 19 bases between them. The CDR3 sequence: CASSPPFGNQDYGYTF. The CDR3 coding sequence is TGTGCCAGCAGTCCCCCATTTGGGAACCAGGACTATGGCTACACCTTC.

This clonotype was detected ten times or more. The chain couples TRBV19 to TRBJ1-5; 7 nucleotides align to TRBD1. Germline V gives CDR1 LNHDA, CDR2 SQIVND (reference sequence). The CDR3 has 16 residues. Trimming at V came to 4 bases and at J to 1 base, leaving 7 bases not matched to a gene. In DNA form, the CDR3 reads TGTGCCAGTAGTAAAAAACCGGGACAGAGCAATCAGCCCCAGCATTTT. This gives the protein CASSKKPGQSNQPQHF.

This clonotype was counted between two and nine times. V and J are TRBV20-1 and TRBJ2-5; D possibly corresponds to TRBD2 (6 bases). This CDR3 has 14 amino acids. Between the trimmed V and J ends, which lost 6 bases and 3 bases, there was a span of 17 bases. Germline V gene sequence: CDR1 DFQATT, CDR2 SNEGSKA (reference sequence). The DNA for the CDR3 is TGCAGTGCCACCGGGGGAGTAGCGGAAGAGACCCAGTACTTC. Translating it yields CSATGGVAEETQYF.

The rearrangement uses TRBV7-9 and TRBJ1-5; a weak D match, TRBD1 (5 bases). Germline lookup yields CDR1 SEHNR and CDR2 FQNEAQ (reference sequence). This CDR3 is 14 amino acids long. V was cut by 5 bases and J by 4 bases, with 12 bases left in between. The chain's CDR3 is CASSKAAGNQPQHF. CDR3 nucleotides: TGTGCCAGCAGCAAGGCGGCAGGGAATCAGCCCCAGCATTTT.

This clonotype was detected a few times. The chain couples TRBV14 to TRBJ2-3; D might be TRBD2 (6 bases). V was trimmed by 0 bases and J by 2 bases, leaving 12 bases between them. Looked up from germline, CDR1 is SGHDN and CDR2 is FVKESK. The length of the CDR3 is 16 residues. Here the CDR3 DNA reads TGTGCCAGCAGCCAAGAATCAGCGGGTCCCACAGATACGCAGTATTTT. Translation: CASSQESAGPTDTQYF.

The CDR3 spells CSAREFVSSGRAGNPYEQYF. CDR3 nucleotides: TGCAGTGCTAGAGAGTTTGTATCTAGCGGGAGGGCTGGGAACCCCTACGAGCAGTACTTC. V is TRBV20-1 and J is TRBJ2-7, with TRBD2 matching 12 bases. V gave up 0 bases and J gave up 2 bases; unmatched junction bases: 17. CDR3 length equals 20 residues. The germline V gene encodes CDR1 DFQATT and CDR2 SNEGSKA (reference sequence).

The V call is TRBV12-3 or TRBV12-4, the J call TRBJ2-3, with 11 bases matching TRBD2. The CDR3 totals 14 residues. The junction had 2 bases not matched to a gene; V was cut back by 6 bases and J by 3 bases. CDR3 region: CASRLAGVTDTQYF. The CDR3 nucleotides are TGTGCCAGCAGACTAGCGGGAGTAACAGATACGCAGTATTTT.

The gene calls are TRBV4-2 and TRBJ1-1, with D possibly being TRBD1 (5 bases). The CDR3 spans 15 residues. Germline values: CDR1 LGHNA, CDR2 YNFKEQ. The V end lost 1 base, the J end lost 0 bases, and 9 bases lay between the germline ends. The CDR3 DNA follows: TGTGCCAGCAGCCAAGGGACAAGCATGAACACTGAAGCTTTCTTT. Translated, it gives CASSQGTSMNTEAFF.